One and the same sample provided the 8 T cell receptor beta chains below, sequenced in a study of cytomegalovirus exposure and HLA in healthy donors. Vbeta (60) and Jbeta (13) primers were used in the PCR. Sequencing used immunoSEQ multiplex PCR; TCRdb keeps in-frame clones, though not all of them. The repertoire includes 110,000 to 150,000 clones, more than 75% of them detected once, and roughly 2.4% sits in the top ten. Sequences were obtained from PBMCs. The source of these receptors is a woman between 18 and 29 years old in good health and CMV-seropositive.

V gene TRBV27 combines with J gene TRBJ1-4; D is possibly TRBD1 (6 bases). The CDR3 loop spans 13 amino acids. Trimming took off 2 bases at V and 7 bases at J, with 8 bases between the two ends. Germline lookup yields CDR1 MNHEY and CDR2 SMNVEV (reference sequence). In nucleotides, the CDR3 is TGTGCCAGCAGTTTACGGGGGGCTGAAAAACTGTTTTTT. As protein: CASSLRGAEKLFF.

The chain joins TRBV9 to TRBJ1-6; no firm D call. The germline V gene encodes CDR1 SGDLS and CDR2 YYNGEE. The CDR3 has 15 amino acids. With 3 bases removed from V and 7 bases from J, the gap between germline ends came to 14 bases. The CDR3 loop is CASSDSWATNSPLHF. In DNA, the CDR3 is TGTGCCAGCAGCGACTCCTGGGCCACGAATTCACCCCTCCACTTT. Using reference TRBV9 and TRBJ1-6 for the parts outside the CDR3, the full variable domain is DSGVTQTPKHLITATGQRVTLRCSPRSGDLSVYWYQQSLDQGLQFLIQYYNGEERAKGNILERFSAQQFPDLHSELNLSSLELGDSALYFCASSDSWATNSPLHFGNGTRLTVT.

The CDR3 coding sequence is TGTGCCAGCAGGGAGGGGACGGATCAGCCCCAGCATTTT. This gives the protein CASREGTDQPQHF. The rearrangement joins TRBV2 to TRBJ1-5; D is perhaps TRBD1 (5 bases). The CDR3 loop spans 13 amino acids. The V gene's germline CDR1 is SNHLY and CDR2 FYNNEI. Trimming pared 6 bases from V and 5 bases from J, leaving 11 bases between. Variable domain in full (rest from reference TRBV2 and TRBJ1-5): EPEVTQTPSHQVTQMGQEVILRCVPISNHLYFYWYRQILGQKVEFLVSFYNNEISEKSEIFDDQFSVERPDGSNFTLKIRSTKLEDSAMYFCASREGTDQPQHFGDGTRLSIL.

This clone showed up just a few times. The chain employs TRBV4-1 and TRBJ2-7; 7 bases agree with TRBD2. CDR3 length: 17 amino acids. Germline CDR1 reads MGHRA; CDR2 reads YSYEKL. With 0 bases clipped from V and 0 bases from J, the junction kept 8 bases outside the gene matches. CDR3 bases: TGCGCCAGCAGCCAAGAACGGGAGGCAGGGACCTCCTACGAGCAGTACTTC. The encoded protein is CASSQEREAGTSYEQYF.

The genes are TRBV6-1 and TRBJ2-2; weak D call: TRBD1 (6 bases). Trimming cost V 1 base and J 6 bases, with 21 bases left between them. The CDR3 is 18 residues long. Germline loops: CDR1 MNHNS, CDR2 SASEGT. CDR3 protein: CASSEGSQGRSAAGELFF. In DNA form, the CDR3 reads TGTGCCAGCAGTGAAGGGTCCCAGGGGAGATCGGCGGCCGGGGAGCTGTTTTTT.

The chain couples TRBV4-3 to TRBJ2-2; 13 bases are a match to TRBD2. CDR1 is LGHNA, CDR2 YSLEER, per germline. The length of the CDR3 is 19 residues. The V and J ends lost 0 bases and 5 bases, in that order; junction bases with no gene match: 9. CDR3 nucleotides: TGCGCCAGCAGCCAAGACCTCACTAGCGGGGGGGGAATGACCGGGGAGCTGTTTTTT. This gives the protein CASSQDLTSGGGMTGELFF.

V and J are TRBV5-1 and TRBJ1-1, with TRBD1 matching over 8 bases. This CDR3 has 15 amino acids. Losses at the gene ends were 4 bases for V and 0 bases for J; bases not matched to a gene: 5. The germline V gene encodes CDR1 SGHRS and CDR2 YFSETQ. The CDR3 coding sequence is TGCGCCAGCAGCCCCGGGACAGGTATGAACACTGAAGCTTTCTTT. Residues: CASSPGTGMNTEAFF.

The CDR3 here is CASSVIPLLTGNTIYF. The CDR3 DNA is TGTGCCAGCAGCGTCATTCCGCTACTTACTGGAAACACCATATATTTT. The rearrangement links TRBV9 to TRBJ1-3, with no clear D. The V gene lost 2 bases and the J gene lost 2 bases, with 14 bases spanning the gap. CDR1 is SGDLS, CDR2 YYNGEE, per germline. The CDR3 sequence is 16 residues long.